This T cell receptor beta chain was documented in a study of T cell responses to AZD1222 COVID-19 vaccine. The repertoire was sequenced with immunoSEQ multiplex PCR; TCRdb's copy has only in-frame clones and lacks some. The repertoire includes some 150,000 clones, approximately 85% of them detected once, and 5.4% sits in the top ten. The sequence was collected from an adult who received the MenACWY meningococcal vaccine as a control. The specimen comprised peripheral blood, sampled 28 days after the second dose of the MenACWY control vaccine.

CDR3 loop: CASSFRGWDGYTF. The CDR3 region has the DNA TGTGCCAGCAGTTTTCGGGGATGGGATGGCTACACCTTC. V is TRBV28 and J is TRBJ1-2; D ambiguous. The germline V gene has CDR1 MDHEN and CDR2 SYDVKM. V was trimmed by 3 bases and J by 6 bases, leaving 11 bases between them. The CDR3 has 13 residues.